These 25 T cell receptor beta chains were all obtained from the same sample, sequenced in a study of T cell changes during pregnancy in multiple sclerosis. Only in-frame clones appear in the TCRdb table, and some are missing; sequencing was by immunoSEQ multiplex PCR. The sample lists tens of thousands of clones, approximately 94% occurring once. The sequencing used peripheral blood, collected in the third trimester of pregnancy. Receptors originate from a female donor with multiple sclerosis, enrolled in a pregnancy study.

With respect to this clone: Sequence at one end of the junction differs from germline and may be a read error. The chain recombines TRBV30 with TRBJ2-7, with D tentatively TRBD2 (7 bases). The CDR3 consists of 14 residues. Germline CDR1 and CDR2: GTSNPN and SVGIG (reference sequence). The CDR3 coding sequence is TGTGCCGGGAGGGTTACAGGGCGTCCCTACGAGCAGTACTTC. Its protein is CAGRVTGRPYEQYF.

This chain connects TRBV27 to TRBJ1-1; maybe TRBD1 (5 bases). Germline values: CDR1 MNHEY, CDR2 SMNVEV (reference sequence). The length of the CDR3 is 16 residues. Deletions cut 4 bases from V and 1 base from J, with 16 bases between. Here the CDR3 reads CASSSIPQGWNTEAFF. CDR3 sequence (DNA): TGTGCCAGCAGTTCGATCCCCCAGGGATGGAACACTGAAGCTTTCTTT.

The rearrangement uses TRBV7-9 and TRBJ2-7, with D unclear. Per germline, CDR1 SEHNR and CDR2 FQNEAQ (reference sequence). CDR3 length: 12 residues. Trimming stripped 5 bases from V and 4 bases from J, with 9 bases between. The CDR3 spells CASSPERYEQYF. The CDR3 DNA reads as TGTGCCAGCAGCCCGGAGCGATACGAGCAGTACTTC.

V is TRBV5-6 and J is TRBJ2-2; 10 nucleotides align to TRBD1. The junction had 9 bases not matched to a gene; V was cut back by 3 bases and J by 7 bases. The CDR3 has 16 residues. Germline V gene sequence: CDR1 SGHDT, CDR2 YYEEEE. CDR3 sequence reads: CASSWGQGIFHGELFF. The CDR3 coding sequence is TGTGCCAGCAGCTGGGGACAGGGGATTTTTCACGGGGAGCTGTTTTTT.

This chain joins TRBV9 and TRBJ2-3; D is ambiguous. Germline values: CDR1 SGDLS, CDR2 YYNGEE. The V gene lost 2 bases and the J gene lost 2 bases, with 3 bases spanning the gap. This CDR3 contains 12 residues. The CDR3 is CASSVYTDTQYF. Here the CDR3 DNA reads TGTGCCAGCAGCGTTTACACAGATACGCAGTATTTT. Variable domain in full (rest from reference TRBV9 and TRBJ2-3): DSGVTQTPKHLITATGQRVTLRCSPRSGDLSVYWYQQSLDQGLQFLIQYYNGEERAKGNILERFSAQQFPDLHSELNLSSLELGDSALYFCASSVYTDTQYFGPGTRLTVL.

CDR3 loop: CASSPTSRGNTGELFF. CDR3 DNA: TGTGCCAGCTCACCAACTTCAAGGGGGAACACCGGGGAGCTGTTTTTT. The V call is TRBV18, the J call TRBJ2-2; D might be TRBD1 (5 bases). Germline V gene sequence: CDR1 KGHSH, CDR2 LQKENI. The V gene lost 2 bases and the J gene lost 1 base, with 11 bases spanning the gap. The CDR3 extends over 16 amino acids.

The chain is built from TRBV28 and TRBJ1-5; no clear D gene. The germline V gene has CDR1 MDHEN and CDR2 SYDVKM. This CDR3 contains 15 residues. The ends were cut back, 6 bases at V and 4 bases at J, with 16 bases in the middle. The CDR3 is CASSHLPASNQPQHF. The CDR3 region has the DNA TGTGCCAGCAGCCATTTGCCAGCGTCAAATCAGCCCCAGCATTTT.

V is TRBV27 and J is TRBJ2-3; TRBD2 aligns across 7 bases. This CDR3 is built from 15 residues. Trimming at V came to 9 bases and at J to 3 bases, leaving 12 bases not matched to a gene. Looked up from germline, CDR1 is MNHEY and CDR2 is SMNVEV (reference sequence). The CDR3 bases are TGTGCCAGTCACCGGGCGGGAGTATTAACAGATACGCAGTATTTT. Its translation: CASHRAGVLTDTQYF.

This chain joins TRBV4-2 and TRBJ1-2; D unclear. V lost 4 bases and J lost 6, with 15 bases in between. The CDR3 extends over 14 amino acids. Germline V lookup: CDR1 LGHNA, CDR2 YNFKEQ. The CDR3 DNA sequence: TGTGCCAGCAGCCCCCAACCCGGGTTCGATGGCTACACCTTC. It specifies CASSPQPGFDGYTF.

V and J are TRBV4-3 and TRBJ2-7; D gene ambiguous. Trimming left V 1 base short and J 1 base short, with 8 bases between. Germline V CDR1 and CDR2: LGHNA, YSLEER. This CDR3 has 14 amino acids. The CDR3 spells CASSQVSGSYEQYF. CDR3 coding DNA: TGCGCCAGCAGCCAAGTTTCGGGTTCCTACGAGCAGTACTTC.

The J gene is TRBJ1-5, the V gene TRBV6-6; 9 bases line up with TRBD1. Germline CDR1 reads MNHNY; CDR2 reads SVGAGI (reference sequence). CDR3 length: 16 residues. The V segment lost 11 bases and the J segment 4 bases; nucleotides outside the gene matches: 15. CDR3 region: CAAGGEQGALNQPQHF. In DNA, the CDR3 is TGTGCCGCAGGGGGGGAACAGGGGGCGCTGAATCAGCCCCAGCATTTT.

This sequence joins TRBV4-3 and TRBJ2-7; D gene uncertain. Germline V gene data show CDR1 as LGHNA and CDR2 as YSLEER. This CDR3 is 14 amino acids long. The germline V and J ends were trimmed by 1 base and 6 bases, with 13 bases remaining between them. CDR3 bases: TGCGCCAGCAGCCAAGTAGCCCTGTCGGGCGAGCAGTACTTC. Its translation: CASSQVALSGEQYF.

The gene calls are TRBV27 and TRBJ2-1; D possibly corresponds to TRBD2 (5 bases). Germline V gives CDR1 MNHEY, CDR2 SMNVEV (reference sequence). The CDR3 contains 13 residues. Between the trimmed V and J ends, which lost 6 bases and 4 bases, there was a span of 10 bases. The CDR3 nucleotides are TGTGCCAGCAGGGAGGCGGGTTACAATGAGCAGTTCTTC. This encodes CASREAGYNEQFF.

The CDR3 spells CATSSHRGAEAFF. DNA for the CDR3: TGTGCCACCAGCAGCCACAGGGGCGCTGAAGCTTTCTTT. This chain joins TRBV15 and TRBJ1-1; 7 nucleotides align to TRBD1. The germline CDR1 and CDR2 sequences are LNHNV and YYDKDF (reference sequence). The CDR3 loop spans 13 amino acids. Germline trimming cut 3 bases from V and 6 bases from J; bases unmatched to any gene: 4. Using reference TRBV15 and TRBJ1-1 for the parts outside the CDR3, the full variable domain is DAMVIQNPRYQVTQFGKPVTLSCSQTLNHNVMYWYQQKSSQAPKLLFHYYDKDFNNEADTPDNFQSRRPNTSFCFLDIRSPGLGDTAMYLCATSSHRGAEAFFGQGTRLTVV.

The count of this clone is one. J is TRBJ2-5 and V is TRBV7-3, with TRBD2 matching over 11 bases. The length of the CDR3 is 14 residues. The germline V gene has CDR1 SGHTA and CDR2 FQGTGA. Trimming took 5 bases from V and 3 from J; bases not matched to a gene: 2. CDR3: CASSTSGSEETQYF. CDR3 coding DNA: TGTGCCAGCAGCACTAGCGGGAGTGAAGAGACCCAGTACTTC. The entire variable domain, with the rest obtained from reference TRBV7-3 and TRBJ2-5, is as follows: GAGVSQTPSNKVTEKGKYVELRCDPISGHTALYWYRQSLGQGPEFLIYFQGTGAADDSGLPNDRFFAVRPEGSVSTLKIQRTERGDSAVYLCASSTSGSEETQYFGPGTRLLVL.

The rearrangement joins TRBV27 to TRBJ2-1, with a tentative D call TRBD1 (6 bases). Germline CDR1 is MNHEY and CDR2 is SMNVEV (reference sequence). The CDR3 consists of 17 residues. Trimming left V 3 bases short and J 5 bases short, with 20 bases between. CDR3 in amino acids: CASSLGTLQKYHNEQFF. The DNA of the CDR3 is TGTGCCAGCAGTTTGGGGACACTCCAGAAGTATCACAATGAGCAGTTCTTC.

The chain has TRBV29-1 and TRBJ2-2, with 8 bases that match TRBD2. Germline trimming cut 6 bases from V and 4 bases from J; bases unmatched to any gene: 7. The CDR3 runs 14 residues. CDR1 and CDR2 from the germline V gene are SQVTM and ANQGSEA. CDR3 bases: TGCAGCGTGAGGAAGCGGGAGAGCACCGGGGAGCTGTTTTTT. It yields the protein CSVRKRESTGELFF.

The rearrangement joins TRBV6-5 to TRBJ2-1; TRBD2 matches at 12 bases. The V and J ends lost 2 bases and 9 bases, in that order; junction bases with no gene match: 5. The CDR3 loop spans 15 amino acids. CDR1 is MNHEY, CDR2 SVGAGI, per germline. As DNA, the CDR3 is TGTGCCAGCAGTTACAGGCTAGCGGGAGGGGGTGAGCAGTTCTTC. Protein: CASSYRLAGGGEQFF.

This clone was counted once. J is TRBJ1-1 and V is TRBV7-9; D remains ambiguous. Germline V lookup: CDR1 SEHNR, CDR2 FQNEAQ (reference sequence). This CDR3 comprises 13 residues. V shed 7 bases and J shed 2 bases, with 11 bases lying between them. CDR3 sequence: CASTKPENTEAFF. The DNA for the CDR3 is TGTGCCAGCACGAAACCAGAAAACACTGAAGCTTTCTTT. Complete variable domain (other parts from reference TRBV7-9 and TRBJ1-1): DTGVSQNPRHKITKRGQNVTFRCDPISEHNRLYWYRQTLGQGPEFLTYFQNEAQLEKSRLLSDRFSAERPKGSFSTLEIQRTEQGDSAMYLCASTKPENTEAFFGQGTRLTVV.

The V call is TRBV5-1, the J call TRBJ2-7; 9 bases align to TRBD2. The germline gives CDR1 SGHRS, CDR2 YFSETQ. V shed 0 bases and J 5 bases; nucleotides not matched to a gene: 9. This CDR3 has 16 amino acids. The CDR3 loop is CASSLDVAGVGNEQYF. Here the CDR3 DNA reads TGCGCCAGCAGCTTGGATGTAGCGGGAGTCGGAAACGAGCAGTACTTC.

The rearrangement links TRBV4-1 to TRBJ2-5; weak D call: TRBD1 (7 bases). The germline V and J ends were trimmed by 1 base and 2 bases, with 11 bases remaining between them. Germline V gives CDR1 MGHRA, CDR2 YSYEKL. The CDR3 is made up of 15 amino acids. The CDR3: CASSQGAGQQETQYF. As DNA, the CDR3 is TGCGCCAGCAGCCAAGGGGCGGGACAGCAAGAGACCCAGTACTTC.

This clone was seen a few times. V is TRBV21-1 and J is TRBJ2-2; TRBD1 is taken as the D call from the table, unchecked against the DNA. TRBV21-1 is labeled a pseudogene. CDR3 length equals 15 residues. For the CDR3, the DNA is TGTGCCAGCAGCCCACAGGGGTCGAACACCGGGGAGCTGTTTTTT. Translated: CASSPQGSNTGELFF.

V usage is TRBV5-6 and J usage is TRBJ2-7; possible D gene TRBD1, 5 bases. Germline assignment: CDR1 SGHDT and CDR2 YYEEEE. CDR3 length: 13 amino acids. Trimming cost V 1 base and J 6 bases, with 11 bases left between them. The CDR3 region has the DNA TGTGCCAGCAGCTTGTGGCAGGGTGGCGAGCAGTACTTC. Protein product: CASSLWQGGEQYF.

CDR3 bases: TGTGCCAGCAGTCTCGTCTACAATGAGCAGTTCTTC. Its protein product is CASSLVYNEQFF. V gene TRBV6-1 combines with J gene TRBJ2-1; D is unresolved. V shed 5 bases and J shed 3 bases, with 5 bases lying between them. From germline, CDR1 is MNHNS and CDR2 SASEGT. The CDR3 has 12 amino acids.

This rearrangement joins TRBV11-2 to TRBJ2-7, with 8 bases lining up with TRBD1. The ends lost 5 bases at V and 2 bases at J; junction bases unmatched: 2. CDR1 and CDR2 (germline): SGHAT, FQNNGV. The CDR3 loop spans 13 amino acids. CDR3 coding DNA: TGTGCCAGCAGCCGGGACAGGACCTACGAGCAGTACTTC. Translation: CASSRDRTYEQYF.